A selection of T cell receptor beta chains follows, all from one sample in a study of blood T cells in healthy people across ages. TCRdb recomputed calls from the 5' RACE reads with MiXCR, one row per CDR3 protein. This table holds 1.5 million or so distinct CDR3 sequences, 35% to 45% found once. Sample: blood. These receptors were taken from a woman aged 18 to 35 in good health. Each CDR3 is given without its conserved first and last residue. Each record gives: V gene, J gene, CDR3 protein.

TRBV12-3/TRBV12-4,TRBJ2-1,ASSLSAGTAYNEQF
TRBV5-1,TRBJ1-2,ASAIGGGVYGYT
TRBV5-1,TRBJ1-1,ASSTGHPGIGNTEAF
TRBV5-5,TRBJ1-4,AGSVTGGLFEKLF
TRBV12-3/TRBV12-4,TRBJ2-7,ASKLGGGTSYEQY
TRBV20-1,TRBJ1-1,SATYRGYGGTEAF
TRBV5-4,TRBJ2-3,ASSSRTEVDTQY
TRBV18,TRBJ2-5,ASSRDRAQETQY
TRBV7-2,TRBJ1-2,ASSLAKQNGYT
TRBV20-1,TRBJ2-1,SAGAPSSYNEQF
TRBV20-1,TRBJ2-7,RERDYNYEQY
TRBV7-2,TRBJ1-2,ASSVMTNYGYT
TRBV29-1,TRBJ2-5,SVRGGRAETQY
TRBV12-3/TRBV12-4,TRBJ2-1,ASSLRNEQF
TRBV7-2,TRBJ1-2,ASSFGAYYGYT
TRBV27,TRBJ2-1,ASRRDTAYNEQF
TRBV20-1,TRBJ1-1,SARKGPVNTEAF
TRBV4-3,TRBJ2-7,ASSQERGIYEQY
TRBV9,TRBJ2-7,ASSVAREVDEQY
TRBV18,TRBJ2-7,ASTVAGGSYEQY
TRBV28,TRBJ1-1,ASSPTGEKAF
TRBV30,TRBJ1-2,AWRGDDYGYT
TRBV6-5,TRBJ1-3,ASSVQRTGNTIY
TRBV24-1,TRBJ2-3,ASKADTSTDTQY
TRBV6-2/TRBV6-3,TRBJ2-5,ASMGTGVTSQTQY
TRBV24-1,TRBJ2-1,ATSDPAGGGNEQF